One and the same sample provided the 23 T cell receptor beta chains below, sequenced in a study of blood T cell repertoires in COVID-19. Using immunoSEQ multiplex PCR, the repertoire was profiled, and TCRdb retains in-frame clones only, with some absent. Here the sample spans over 45,000 clones, around 86% being singletons. The sample comprised peripheral blood. These receptor sequences come from a man aged 45 to 65 with active COVID-19.

Only one count was recorded for this clone. This chain links TRBV30 with TRBJ1-1; the match to TRBD1 covers 7 bases. CDR1 is GTSNPN and CDR2 is SVGIG in the germline V gene (reference sequence). The length of the CDR3 is 13 residues. The J segment lost 1 base and the V segment lost 5 bases, leaving 4 bases of the junction unmatched. The CDR3 nucleotides are TGTGCCTGGGCCGAGGGGGCGAACACTGAAGCTTTCTTT. Residues: CAWAEGANTEAFF.

V is TRBV13 and J is TRBJ2-5; no clear D. Germline CDR1 is PRHDT and CDR2 is FYEKMQ (reference sequence). The CDR3 totals 14 residues. Trimming took 2 bases from V and 2 from J, leaving 9 bases between them. In DNA form, the CDR3 reads TGTGCCAGCAGCTTAAGTGGCAGACAAGAGACCCAGTACTTC. Its protein product is CASSLSGRQETQYF.

This clone was seen only a few times. The genes are TRBV10-2 and TRBJ2-7; 8 positions match TRBD2. This CDR3 has 15 amino acids. V lost 7 bases to trimming and J lost 9 bases; unmatched junction nucleotides: 17. Germline V CDR1 and CDR2: WSHSY, SAAADI. This chain's CDR3 is CASKVGGDRAAGQYF. The DNA of the CDR3 is TGCGCCAGCAAGGTCGGGGGGGATAGAGCCGCGGGGCAGTACTTC.

The CDR3 loop is CASAQGWNGYTF. In nucleotides, the CDR3 is TGTGCCAGCGCCCAGGGGTGGAACGGCTACACCTTC. This chain links TRBV2 with TRBJ1-2, with D perhaps matching TRBD1 (6 bases). The CDR3 has 12 residues. Trimming removed 8 bases at V and 8 bases at J, with 15 bases between. CDR1 and CDR2 from the germline V gene are SNHLY and FYNNEI.

The CDR3 sequence: CASSQDGGVGPYEQYF. The CDR3 DNA reads as TGTGCCAGCAGCCAAGATGGGGGGGTCGGTCCCTACGAGCAGTACTTC. The chain joins TRBV3-1 (or the pseudogene TRBV3-2) to TRBJ2-7, with 7 nucleotides matching TRBD2. Germline assignment: CDR1 LGHDT and CDR2 YNNKEL (reference sequence). After removal of 0 bases from V and 2 bases from J, the junction contained 7 bases not matched to a gene. The CDR3 totals 16 residues.

The chain couples TRBV13 to TRBJ1-2, with D unclear. The V gene's germline CDR1 is PRHDT and CDR2 FYEKMQ (reference sequence). The V end was cut by 5 bases, the J end by 1 base, with 11 bases between. The CDR3 spans 14 residues. CDR3 sequence reads: CASSPWEGNYGYTF. The CDR3 nucleotides are TGTGCCAGCAGCCCTTGGGAGGGTAACTATGGCTACACCTTC. Full variable domain (missing parts from reference TRBV13 and TRBJ1-2): AAGVIQSPRHLIKEKRETATLKCYPIPRHDTVYWYQQGPGQDPQFLISFYEKMQSDKGSIPDRFSAQQFSDYHSELNMSSLELGDSALYFCASSPWEGNYGYTFGSGTRLTVV.

The rearrangement joins TRBV5-1 to TRBJ2-5, with 10 bases lining up with TRBD1. This CDR3 spans 16 amino acids. Per germline, CDR1 SGHRS and CDR2 YFSETQ. After removal of 1 base from V and 2 bases from J, the junction contained 5 bases not matched to a gene. CDR3 amino acids: CASSLKGQGDQETQYF. In DNA form, the CDR3 reads TGCGCCAGCAGCTTGAAAGGACAGGGGGATCAAGAGACCCAGTACTTC.

This clone was observed a few times. The V and J genes are TRBV7-9 and TRBJ1-1; perhaps TRBD1 as D (5 bases). This CDR3 is 16 amino acids long. CDR1 and CDR2 (germline): SEHNR, FQNEAQ (reference sequence). V gave up 1 base and J gave up 5 bases, with 17 bases separating them. CDR3 nucleotide sequence: TGTGCCAGCAGCTTAGGGTCATTGGGGCGGGGGACTGAAGCTTTCTTT. This gives the protein CASSLGSLGRGTEAFF.

J is TRBJ2-1 and V is TRBV7-6; TRBD1 agrees at 8 bases. V lost 1 base and J lost 3; bases outside the gene matches: 2. This CDR3 has 15 residues. The V gene's germline CDR1 is SGHVS and CDR2 FNYEAQ. The CDR3 DNA reads TGTGCCAGCAGCTTAGGGGGACAGGTCTACAATGAGCAGTTCTTC. As protein: CASSLGGQVYNEQFF.

The rearrangement joins TRBV18 to TRBJ2-2; D may be TRBD2 (5 bases). The germline V gene has CDR1 KGHSH and CDR2 LQKENI. Trimming stripped 5 bases from V and 1 base from J, with 8 bases between. CDR3 size: 14 residues. CDR3 loop: CASSAGLNTGELFF. The CDR3 bases are TGTGCCAGCTCAGCGGGCCTGAACACCGGGGAGCTGTTTTTT.

V usage is TRBV2 and J usage is TRBJ1-5, with D possibly TRBD1 on 6 matching bases. The CDR3 totals 13 residues. Trimming removed 5 bases at V and 10 bases at J, with 15 bases between. Germline CDR1 is SNHLY and CDR2 is FYNNEI. This CDR3 is CASSLTGYGPQHF. In DNA form, the CDR3 reads TGTGCCAGCAGTTTAACAGGGTATGGACCCCAGCATTTT. Filled out from reference TRBV2 and TRBJ1-5, the complete variable domain reads EPEVTQTPSHQVTQMGQEVILRCVPISNHLYFYWYRQILGQKVEFLVSFYNNEISEKSEIFDDQFSVERPDGSNFTLKIRSTKLEDSAMYFCASSLTGYGPQHFGDGTRLSIL.

This chain connects TRBV9 to TRBJ2-3; 10 nucleotides align to TRBD2. V lost 1 base, J lost 4 bases, and 9 bases stayed unmatched. Germline V gene sequence: CDR1 SGDLS, CDR2 YYNGEE. The CDR3 length is 17 residues. The CDR3 here is CASSVFLVAGGADTQYF. The CDR3 nucleotides are TGTGCCAGCAGCGTATTTTTGGTAGCGGGGGGAGCAGATACGCAGTATTTT. Together with reference TRBV9 and TRBJ2-3, the CDR3 gives the full variable domain: DSGVTQTPKHLITATGQRVTLRCSPRSGDLSVYWYQQSLDQGLQFLIQYYNGEERAKGNILERFSAQQFPDLHSELNLSSLELGDSALYFCASSVFLVAGGADTQYFGPGTRLTVL.

This clone occurred once. The chain carries TRBV11-2 and TRBJ2-7; D may be TRBD2 (6 bases). Germline V gene lookup returns CDR1 SGHAT and CDR2 FQNNGV. The CDR3 is made up of 12 amino acids. V lost 4 bases to trimming and J lost 4 bases, with 8 bases between them. The CDR3 sequence: CASSWGRYEQYF. The DNA for the CDR3 is TGTGCCAGCAGCTGGGGGAGGTACGAGCAGTACTTC.

The chain employs TRBV27 and TRBJ1-5, with 9 nucleotides matching TRBD1. Germline CDR1 and CDR2: MNHEY and SMNVEV (reference sequence). The junction had 4 bases not matched to a gene; V was cut back by 5 bases and J by 2 bases. This CDR3 comprises 15 residues. DNA of the CDR3: TGTGCCAGCAGTGGACAGGGGTATGGCAATCAGCCCCAGCATTTT. It yields the protein CASSGQGYGNQPQHF.

The count of this clone is one. The chain uses TRBV27 and TRBJ2-5, with TRBD1 matching 12 bases. The CDR3 extends over 17 amino acids. Germline lookup yields CDR1 MNHEY and CDR2 SMNVEV (reference sequence). The V and J ends lost 0 bases and 6 bases, in that order; junction bases with no gene match: 8. The CDR3 DNA reads TGTGCCAGCAGTTTATCGCCCGGGACAGGGGGCGCGAAGACCCAGTACTTC. As protein: CASSLSPGTGGAKTQYF.

The chain is built from TRBV5-1 and TRBJ2-2; D remains unclear. The CDR3 length is 15 residues. V shed 4 bases and J shed 0 bases, with 10 bases lying between them. Germline V gene data show CDR1 as SGHRS and CDR2 as YFSETQ. CDR3 sequence: CASSVDTSNTGELFF. The CDR3 nucleotides are TGCGCCAGCAGCGTAGACACCTCGAACACCGGGGAGCTGTTTTTT.

In DNA form, the CDR3 reads TGTGCCAGTAGTATTGGCTCCGGGACAGGGAGCGCAGATACGCAGTATTTT. This gives the protein CASSIGSGTGSADTQYF. J is TRBJ2-3 and V is TRBV19; 9 nucleotides line up with TRBD1. CDR1 is LNHDA and CDR2 is SQIVND in the germline V gene (reference sequence). Germline trimming cut 3 bases from V and 4 bases from J; bases unmatched to any gene: 11. The CDR3 sequence is 17 residues long.

This clone was detected a few times. The chain joins TRBV10-3 to TRBJ1-6; the match to TRBD1 covers 11 bases. J lost 10 bases, V lost 2 bases, and 4 bases had no gene match. Germline V gives CDR1 ENHRY, CDR2 SYGVKD. The CDR3 sequence is 15 residues long. CDR3 sequence (DNA): TGTGCCATCAGTGAGAGGACAGGGGGCGAATCACCCCTCCACTTT. This sequence encodes CAISERTGGESPLHF.

The chain employs TRBV7-2 and TRBJ1-1; TRBD1 agrees at 10 bases. V was pared by 8 bases and J by 7 bases, with 10 bases of the junction left unmatched. Germline CDR1 and CDR2: SGHTA and FQGNSA. The CDR3 is made up of 14 amino acids. The CDR3 DNA sequence: TGTGCCAGCGTACAGGACAGGGGGGCGCTTGAAGCTTTCTTT. Its translation is CASVQDRGALEAFF.

The V and J genes are TRBV29-1 and TRBJ1-2; maybe TRBD1 (5 bases). The CDR3 spans 11 residues. V lost 5 bases, J lost 8 bases, and 12 bases lay in between. The germline gives CDR1 SQVTM, CDR2 ANQGSEA. This chain's CDR3 is CSVSHRIGYTF. CDR3 bases: TGCAGCGTTTCCCACAGGATCGGCTACACCTTC.

The rearrangement uses TRBV9 and TRBJ2-1, with 8 positions matching TRBD1. Unmatched junction bases numbered 9, after V lost 4 bases and J lost 0 bases. The germline CDR1 and CDR2 sequences are SGDLS and YYNGEE. This CDR3 is built from 17 residues. The CDR3 loop is CASSPRTGRSSYNEQFF. The DNA of the CDR3 is TGTGCCAGCAGCCCCCGGACAGGGAGGAGCTCCTACAATGAGCAGTTCTTC.

This clone appeared a few times. This chain links TRBV18 with TRBJ1-6, with 7 nucleotides matching TRBD1. The V gene end was trimmed by 3 bases and the J gene end by 10 bases; junction bases not matched to a gene: 6. The CDR3 is 14 residues long. Germline lookup yields CDR1 KGHSH and CDR2 LQKENI. The CDR3 DNA reads as TGTGCCAGCTCACCCGAACAGGGGCAATCACCCCTCCACTTT. This codes for CASSPEQGQSPLHF.

The chain links TRBV25-1 to TRBJ1-2, with 8 bases lining up with TRBD1. The CDR3 consists of 18 residues. The J segment lost 6 bases and the V segment lost 5 bases, leaving 20 bases of the junction unmatched. Germline V CDR1 and CDR2: MGHDK, SYGVNS. CDR3 residues: CASSNPEPQTGAMDGYTF. Written as DNA, the CDR3 is TGTGCCAGCAGTAACCCCGAGCCCCAGACAGGGGCGATGGATGGCTACACCTTC.